This T cell receptor (beta chain) was sequenced in a study of Graves' ophthalmopathy and Graves' hyperthyroidism. Notes on the study in general: Most thyroid clonotypes with frequency above 0.001 were detected in blood too.

The V gene lost 4 bases and the J gene lost 4 bases, with 2 bases spanning the gap. Germline V gives CDR1 LNHDA, CDR2 SQIVND (reference sequence). This CDR3 has 11 residues. From RNA, the CDR3 regions of TCR beta chains were amplified and sequenced. An opening RT-PCR round employed HTBI primers and preceded a second-round multiplex PCR. MiXCR, run by TCRdb on the multiplex PCR reads, gives a single entry per CDR3 protein. The data hold about 640,000 distinct CDR3 sequences, with just over 40% observed a single time. This clonotype was counted only a few times. Its antigen is unidentified. The chain uses TRBV19 and TRBJ1-5; D remains unclear. Material for sequencing was peripheral blood. The clonotype comes from an adult man with Graves' ophthalmopathy. The CDR3 region is CASSKNQPQHF. CDR3 coding DNA: TGTGCCAGTAGTAAGAATCAGCCCCAGCATTTT.